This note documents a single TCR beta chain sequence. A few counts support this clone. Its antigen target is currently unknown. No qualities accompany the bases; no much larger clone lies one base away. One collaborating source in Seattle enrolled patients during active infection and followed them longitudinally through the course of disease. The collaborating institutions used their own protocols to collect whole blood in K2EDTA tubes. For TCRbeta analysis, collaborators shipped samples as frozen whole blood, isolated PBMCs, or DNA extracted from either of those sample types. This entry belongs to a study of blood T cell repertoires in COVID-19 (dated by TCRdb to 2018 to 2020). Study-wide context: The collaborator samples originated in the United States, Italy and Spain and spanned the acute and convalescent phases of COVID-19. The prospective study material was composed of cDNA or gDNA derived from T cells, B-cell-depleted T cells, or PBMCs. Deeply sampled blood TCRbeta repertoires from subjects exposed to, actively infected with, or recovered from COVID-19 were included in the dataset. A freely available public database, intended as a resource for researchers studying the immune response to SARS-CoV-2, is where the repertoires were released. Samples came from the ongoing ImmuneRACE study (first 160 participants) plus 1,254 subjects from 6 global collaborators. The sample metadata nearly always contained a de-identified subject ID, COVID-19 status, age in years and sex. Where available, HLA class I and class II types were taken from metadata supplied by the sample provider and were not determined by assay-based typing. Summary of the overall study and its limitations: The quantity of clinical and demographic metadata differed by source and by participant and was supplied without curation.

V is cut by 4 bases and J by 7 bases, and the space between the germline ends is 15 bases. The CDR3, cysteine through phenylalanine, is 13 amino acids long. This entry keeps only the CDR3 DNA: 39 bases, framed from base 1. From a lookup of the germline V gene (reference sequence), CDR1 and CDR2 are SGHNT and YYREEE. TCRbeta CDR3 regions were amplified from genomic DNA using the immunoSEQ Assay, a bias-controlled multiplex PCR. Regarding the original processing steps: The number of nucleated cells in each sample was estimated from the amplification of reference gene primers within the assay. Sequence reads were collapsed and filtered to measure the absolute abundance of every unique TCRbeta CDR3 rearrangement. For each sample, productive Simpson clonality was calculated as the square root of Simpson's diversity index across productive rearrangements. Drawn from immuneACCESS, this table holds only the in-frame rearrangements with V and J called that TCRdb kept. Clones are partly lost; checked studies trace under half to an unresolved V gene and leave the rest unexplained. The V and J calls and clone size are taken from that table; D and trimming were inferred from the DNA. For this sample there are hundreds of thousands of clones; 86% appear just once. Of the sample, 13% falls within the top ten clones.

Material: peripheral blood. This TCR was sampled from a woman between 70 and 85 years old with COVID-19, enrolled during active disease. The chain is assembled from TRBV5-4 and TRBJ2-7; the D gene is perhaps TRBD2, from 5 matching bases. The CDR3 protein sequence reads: CASSIVSRGEQYF. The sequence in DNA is TGTGCCAGCAGCATTGTATCCCGAGGGGAGCAGTACTTC.